Below are 16 T cell receptor beta chains sequenced from a single sample in a study of T cell changes during pregnancy in multiple sclerosis. TCRdb's copy holds only in-frame clones and misses some; the assay was immunoSEQ multiplex PCR. Here the sample spans approximately 39,000 clones, about 92% being singletons. Material for sequencing was PBMCs (not recorded whether the cells were cultured). The receptors were gathered from a female donor with multiple sclerosis, enrolled in a pregnancy study.

The chain joins TRBV10-3 to TRBJ1-3, with 10 nucleotides matching TRBD1. The CDR3 sequence is 15 residues long. With V trimmed by 10 bases and J by 1 base, 7 bases remained unmatched. Per germline, CDR1 ENHRY and CDR2 SYGVKD. For the CDR3, the DNA is TGTGCCAGTTGGGACAGGGGTCCTTCTGGAAACACCATATATTTT. Translation: CASWDRGPSGNTIYF.

The genes are TRBV18 and TRBJ1-5, with 9 bases matching TRBD1. CDR3 size: 13 residues. V shed 5 bases and J 4 bases; nucleotides not matched to a gene: 0. Germline CDR1 is KGHSH and CDR2 is LQKENI. CDR3 amino acids: CASSGQGNQPQHF. The CDR3 region has the DNA TGTGCCAGCTCAGGACAGGGGAATCAGCCCCAGCATTTT.

The chain combines TRBV6-5 with TRBJ1-1; D not certain. In germline, CDR1 is MNHEY, CDR2 SVGAGI. This CDR3 region has 15 residues. Between the trimmed V and J ends, which lost 0 bases and 0 bases, there was a span of 8 bases. CDR3 sequence reads: CASSYSKQLNTEAFF. CDR3 coding DNA: TGTGCCAGCAGTTACTCGAAACAGTTGAACACTGAAGCTTTCTTT.

The V and J genes are TRBV27 and TRBJ1-5; D may be TRBD1 (6 bases). The CDR3 length is 15 residues. Germline V gene lookup returns CDR1 MNHEY and CDR2 SMNVEV (reference sequence). V was shortened by 0 bases and J by 4 bases, with 10 bases between the two germline ends. CDR3 in DNA: TGTGCCAGCAGTTTATCCCCCACAGGGAATCAGCCCCAGCATTTT. This gives the protein CASSLSPTGNQPQHF.

This clone showed up just once. The chain recombines TRBV25-1 with TRBJ1-1, with D unclear. The CDR3 runs 15 residues. The V gene lost 0 bases and the J gene lost 4 bases, with 12 bases spanning the gap. Germline V gene sequence: CDR1 MGHDK, CDR2 SYGVNS. The CDR3 spells CASSEYSDPRTEAFF. CDR3 nucleotides: TGTGCCAGCAGTGAATATTCCGATCCCCGCACTGAAGCTTTCTTT.

The chain employs TRBV29-1 and TRBJ2-1; D remains unclear. Trimming shortened V by 3 bases and J by 4 bases, and 7 bases separated the two germline ends. This CDR3 is built from 12 residues. Germline loops: CDR1 SQVTM, CDR2 ANQGSEA. The CDR3 nucleotides are TGCAGCGTTGAGAAGGGTTACAATGAGCAGTTCTTC. Residues: CSVEKGYNEQFF.

This clone occurred once. The gene calls are TRBV5-4 and TRBJ2-3; 7 bases are shared with TRBD1. V shed 4 bases and J 2 bases; nucleotides not matched to a gene: 4. This CDR3 spans 14 amino acids. Germline CDR1 and CDR2: SGHNT and YYREEE (reference sequence). CDR3: CASSHRGVTDTQYF. As DNA, the CDR3 is TGTGCCAGCAGCCACAGGGGTGTCACAGATACGCAGTATTTT.

This chain connects TRBV5-1 to TRBJ1-1; a weak D match, TRBD1 (6 bases). The CDR3 sequence is 16 residues long. Germline CDR1 SGHRS, CDR2 YFSETQ. V was trimmed by 4 bases and J by 5 bases, leaving 21 bases between them. In nucleotides, the CDR3 is TGCGCCAGCAGCCCTACGACAGGAGGAGTAGGGACTGAAGCTTTCTTT. Its protein product is CASSPTTGGVGTEAFF.

The V call is TRBV7-9, the J call TRBJ1-5; tentative D call: TRBD1 (5 bases). Per germline, CDR1 SEHNR and CDR2 FQNEAQ (reference sequence). The CDR3 loop spans 17 amino acids. V was cut by 1 base and J by 0 bases, with 13 bases left in between. The DNA for the CDR3 is TGTGCCAGCAGCTTAGGGGACGGCGGATATAGCAATCAGCCCCAGCATTTT. Translated: CASSLGDGGYSNQPQHF.

The chain uses TRBV21-1 and TRBJ1-2; no check of the table's D call, TRBD1, against the DNA was made. TRBV21-1 is an annotated pseudogene. This CDR3 spans 14 amino acids. The CDR3 nucleotides read TGTGCCAGCAGGGGGACAGCGAGAGGGTATGGCTACACCTTC. Translation: CASRGTARGYGYTF.

The CDR3 DNA reads as TGTGCCAGCAGAAGCGCCCACAGGGGCCCCTTGTACGGCTACACCTTC. It translates to CASRSAHRGPLYGYTF. The V call is TRBV28, the J call TRBJ1-2, with 7 bases that match TRBD1. CDR1 and CDR2 from the germline V gene are MDHEN and SYDVKM. V lost 6 bases, J lost 8 bases, and 18 bases stayed unmatched. This CDR3 has 16 residues.

This clone was observed a single time. The chain uses TRBV2 and TRBJ1-4; D is ambiguous. The germline V and J ends were trimmed by 6 bases and 3 bases, with 11 bases remaining between them. Germline V gene data show CDR1 as SNHLY and CDR2 as FYNNEI. The CDR3 sequence is 14 residues long. The CDR3 coding sequence is TGTGCCAGCAGGGCCGACTCGGCTAATGAAAAACTGTTTTTT. Amino acid sequence: CASRADSANEKLFF.

This clone has a single count. The gene calls are TRBV19 and TRBJ2-7; a weak D match, TRBD2 (5 bases). Trimming removed 5 bases at V and 3 bases at J, with 17 bases between. The germline CDR1 and CDR2 sequences are LNHDA and SQIVND (reference sequence). The CDR3 loop spans 15 amino acids. The CDR3, as DNA: TGTGCCAGTAGTTCGCCGGGGTCTCCCATCTACGAGCAGTACTTC. Its protein is CASSSPGSPIYEQYF.

This chain connects TRBV27 to TRBJ2-4, with D perhaps matching TRBD2 (5 bases). This CDR3 spans 16 amino acids. Germline CDR1 and CDR2: MNHEY and SMNVEV (reference sequence). V lost 4 bases to trimming and J lost 0 bases, with 13 bases between them. This chain's CDR3 is CASSSPGYLAKNIQYF. CDR3 in DNA: TGTGCCAGCAGTTCTCCGGGGTACCTAGCCAAAAACATTCAGTACTTC.

The chain has TRBV5-1 and TRBJ1-2; TRBD1 matches 11 bases. V shed 1 base and J 6 bases; nucleotides not matched to a gene: 8. The germline CDR1 and CDR2 sequences are SGHRS and YFSETQ. There are 16 residues in the CDR3. The CDR3 coding sequence is TGCGCCAGCAGCTTGAACCCCGGGACAGGGGGGAATGGCTACACCTTC. Translation: CASSLNPGTGGNGYTF.

J is TRBJ2-1 and V is TRBV20-1; D not certain. The V end was cut by 8 bases, the J end by 8 bases, with 10 bases between. This CDR3 contains 10 residues. The V gene's germline CDR1 is DFQATT and CDR2 SNEGSKA (reference sequence). For the CDR3, the DNA is TGCAGTCTTAACTCGCATGAGCAGTTCTTC. This sequence encodes CSLNSHEQFF.